The 26 T cell receptor beta chains in this list originate from one sample, sequenced in a study of T cell clonality in common variable immunodeficiency (dated by TCRdb to about 2015). The method was the immunoSEQ multiplex PCR assay. TCRdb stores this immuneACCESS table with in-frame sequences only. Part of the clones is absent; in the studies checked, under half of the shortfall reflects unresolved V genes, and no reason is known for the rest. Listed for this sample are 40,000 to 45,000 clones, none observed only a single time. About 0.67% of the sample lies in the top ten. Sequenced sample: peripheral blood mononuclear cells. These receptors came from a person between 18 and 75 years old in good health.

This clone was counted at least ten times. The read falls 3 residues short of the CDR3 end, and the missing part is taken from the germline J gene. V and J are TRBV5-4 and TRBJ2-1, with 12 nucleotides matching TRBD1. J was trimmed by 8 bases and V by 0 bases; bases with no gene match: 6. The CDR3 is 16 amino acids. Germline loops: CDR1 SGHNT, CDR2 YYREEE (reference sequence). The CDR3 region is CASSLAGTGGWDEQFF. The sequenced CDR3 bases are TGTGCCAGCAGCTTGGCAGGGACAGGGGGCTGGGATGAG.

This clone was detected ten times or more. Read coverage stops 3 residues before the CDR3 terminus; the germline J gene supplies the remainder. The chain joins TRBV30 to TRBJ2-7, with D possibly TRBD1 on 5 matching bases. Per germline, CDR1 GTSNPN and CDR2 SVGIG (reference sequence). V was cut by 1 base and J by 0 bases, with 10 bases left in between. This CDR3 region has 14 residues. The CDR3 bases that were read are TGTGCCTGGAGTGACAGGCGCCACTCCTACGAG. It encodes CAWSDRRHSYE. The full CDR3 protein is CAWSDRRHSYEQYF. Complete variable domain (other parts from reference TRBV30 and TRBJ2-7): SQTIHQWPATLVQPVGSPLSLECTVEGTSNPNLYWYRQAAGRGLQLLFYSVGIGQISSEVPQNLSASRPQDRQFILSSKKLLLSDSGFYLCAWSDRRHSYEQYFGPGTRLTVT.

This clone has a count of ten or more. The DNA ends 3 residues before the CDR3 does, and the rest of the CDR3 is filled in from the germline J gene. The chain uses TRBV19 and TRBJ2-2, with D unclear. V was clipped by 6 bases and J by 0 bases, with 11 bases between them. The CDR3 is 15 amino acids. Germline V gene data show CDR1 as LNHDA and CDR2 as SQIVND (reference sequence). The CDR3 DNA, read in part, is TGTGCCAGTAGAGTCAGCGCCGCGAACACCGGGGAG. As protein: CASRVSAANTGE. Given in full, the CDR3 is CASRVSAANTGELFF.

This clone was counted ten times or more. The sequenced CDR3 bases are TGTGCCAGCAGCGGGCCGGGACAGGGAAGTACCGGGGAG. Protein: CASSGPGQGSTGE. The whole CDR3 sequence reads CASSGPGQGSTGELFF. This chain uses TRBV5-4 with TRBJ2-2; 9 nucleotides agree with TRBD1. The read stops 3 residues short of the end of the CDR3; the missing end is completed from the germline J gene. After removal of 4 bases from V and 5 bases from J, the junction contained 9 bases not matched to a gene. Germline V lookup: CDR1 SGHNT, CDR2 YYREEE (reference sequence). This CDR3 spans 16 amino acids.

This clone was observed at least ten times. The read ends 3 residues before the CDR3 terminus; that terminus is restored from the germline J gene. The V and J genes are TRBV2 and TRBJ1-6; 7 bases map to TRBD1. The CDR3 extends over 15 amino acids. Germline loops: CDR1 SNHLY, CDR2 FYNNEI. Trimming cost V 6 bases and J 12 bases; bases outside gene matches: 14. CDR3: CASRLGRGPERPLHF. The sequenced CDR3 bases are TGTGCCAGCAGGTTAGGGAGGGGGCCAGAGAGACCC.

The table lists this clone with many counts. Coverage ceases 3 residues before the CDR3 finishes, and the germline J gene fills in the end. The gene calls are TRBV20-1 and TRBJ1-5, with TRBD1 matching over 11 bases. The CDR3 totals 15 residues. The ends lost 4 bases at V and 6 bases at J; junction bases unmatched: 8. The germline V gene has CDR1 DFQATT and CDR2 SNEGSKA (reference sequence). The CDR3 bases that were read are TGCAGTGCTATTACTACGGGGACAGGGGGTCAGCCC. Translating it yields CSAITTGTGGQP. The CDR3 in its entirety is CSAITTGTGGQPQHF.

This clone appeared many times. The DNA ends 3 residues before the CDR3 does, and the rest of the CDR3 is filled in from the germline J gene. The rearrangement joins TRBV9 to TRBJ2-5; 7 bases agree with TRBD1. Germline CDR1 SGDLS, CDR2 YYNGEE. V dropped 3 bases and J dropped 3; count of bases not matched to a gene: 2. The CDR3 is made up of 13 amino acids. The CDR3 loop is CASSAGTEETQYF. The CDR3 bases that were read are TGTGCCAGCAGCGCCGGGACAGAAGAGACC.

At least ten counts were recorded for this clone. The read finishes 3 residues shy of the CDR3 end, and the germline J gene is used to complete it. The chain uses TRBV5-1 and TRBJ1-1; 10 bases agree with TRBD1. The junction had 10 bases not matched to a gene; V was cut back by 4 bases and J by 1 base. Germline CDR1 is SGHRS and CDR2 is YFSETQ. The CDR3 sequence is 17 residues long. CDR3 DNA (partial): TGCGCCAGCAGCCGGACCGGGACAGGGGCCCGGAACACTGAA. It codes for CASSRTGTGARNTE. The entire CDR3 protein is CASSRTGTGARNTEAFF.

This clone was found a few times. Read sequence stops 3 residues before the CDR3 end, and the germline J gene provides the missing end. V gene TRBV6-2 or TRBV6-3 combines with J gene TRBJ1-1, with a possible D match to TRBD1 (6 bases). Germline loops: CDR1 MNHEY, CDR2 SVGEGT. The CDR3 is 16 amino acids. Trimming pared 1 base from V and 1 base from J, leaving 13 bases between. This chain's CDR3 is CASSYLQGQENTEAFF. The sequenced part of the CDR3 DNA is TGTGCCAGCAGTTACTTACAGGGCCAAGAGAACACTGAA.

This clone occurred many times. The CDR3 is cut off 3 residues early in the read; its end comes from the germline J gene. The sample has other DNA sequences that encode this CDR3 too. V is TRBV20-1 and J is TRBJ2-2; TRBD1 aligns across 8 bases. CDR3 length: 16 residues. Trimming took 0 bases from V and 3 from J; bases not matched to a gene: 6. CDR1 is DFQATT and CDR2 is SNEGSKA in the germline V gene (reference sequence). The part of the CDR3 DNA that was read is TGCAGTGCTAGAGATGGCGACAGGGGAGACACCGGGGAG. Its translation: CSARDGDRGDTGE. The CDR3 reads in full as CSARDGDRGDTGELFF.

Ten or more counts support this clone. The read ends 3 residues shy of where the CDR3 ends; the end is completed using the germline J gene. This chain joins TRBV19 and TRBJ1-2; the match to TRBD1 covers 7 bases. J was trimmed by 4 bases and V by 5 bases; bases with no gene match: 16. In germline, CDR1 is LNHDA, CDR2 SQIVND (reference sequence). The CDR3 has 17 amino acids. The DNA read from the CDR3 is TGTGCCAGTAGTCGGGATACAGGGGCTGATTATCTCTATGGC. Translated, it gives CASSRDTGADYLYG. The CDR3 as a whole reads CASSRDTGADYLYGYTF.

This clone was seen repeatedly, ten times or more. The read stops 3 residues short of the end of the CDR3; the missing end is completed from the germline J gene. The genes are TRBV4-1 and TRBJ2-7; the match to TRBD1 covers 7 bases. There are 14 residues in the CDR3. V dropped 3 bases and J dropped 3; count of bases not matched to a gene: 5. Per germline, CDR1 MGHRA and CDR2 YSYEKL. This CDR3 is CASSQGTAYYEQYF. The sequenced part of the CDR3 DNA is TGCGCCAGCAGCCAGGGGACAGCCTACTACGAG.

This clone was recorded many times. The CDR3 spells CASSYLEMAGTWNEQFF. The CDR3 DNA, read in part, is TGTGCCAGCAGTTACCTTGAAATGGCGGGGACCTGGAATGAG. This chain uses TRBV6-2 or TRBV6-3 with TRBJ2-1, with D possibly matching TRBD2 (6 bases). Coverage ceases 3 residues before the CDR3 finishes, and the germline J gene fills in the end. Per the germline V gene, CDR1 is MNHEY and CDR2 is SVGEGT. The CDR3 extends over 17 amino acids. Between the trimmed V and J ends, which lost 2 bases and 7 bases, there was a span of 21 bases.

This clone showed up many times. The read stops 3 residues short of the end of the CDR3; the missing end is completed from the germline J gene. The chain has TRBV28 and TRBJ1-4; maybe TRBD1 (6 bases). Germline CDR1 and CDR2: MDHEN and SYDVKM. The CDR3 spans 15 residues. The V end was cut by 5 bases, the J end by 4 bases, with 14 bases between. Here the CDR3 reads CASSTWTADNEKLFF. The covered CDR3 bases are TGTGCCAGCAGTACCTGGACAGCCGATAATGAAAAA.

This clone appeared many times. The read ends 3 residues early relative to the CDR3; the germline J gene fills the gap. The chain is built from TRBV13 and TRBJ2-2, with TRBD2 matching 12 bases. J was trimmed by 2 bases and V by 4 bases; bases with no gene match: 8. In germline, CDR1 is PRHDT, CDR2 FYEKMQ (reference sequence). The CDR3 totals 18 residues. The covered CDR3 bases are TGTGCCAGCAGCTCGAAAGAGACTAGCGGGGGAAACACCGGGGAG. This encodes CASSSKETSGGNTGE. The whole CDR3 sequence is CASSSKETSGGNTGELFF. Complete variable domain (other parts from reference TRBV13 and TRBJ2-2): AAGVIQSPRHLIKEKRETATLKCYPIPRHDTVYWYQQGPGQDPQFLISFYEKMQSDKGSIPDRFSAQQFSDYHSELNMSSLELGDSALYFCASSSKETSGGNTGELFFGEGSRLTVL.

This clone was counted at least ten times. The sequence runs out 3 residues before the end of the CDR3; the remainder is reconstructed from the germline J gene. The chain joins TRBV5-8 to TRBJ2-5, with a weak D call TRBD1 (6 bases). This CDR3 contains 15 residues. Germline V gene lookup returns CDR1 SGHTS and CDR2 YDEGEE. Trimming removed 4 bases at V and 4 bases at J, with 17 bases between. CDR3 bases read: TGTGCCAGCAGCCTGCCCGCAGGGGCAGGAGAGACC. As protein: CASSLPAGAGET. The CDR3, in full, reads CASSLPAGAGETQYF.

This clone has ten or more counts. From the germline J gene comes the end of the CDR3, since the read stops 3 residues before it. The chain couples TRBV28 to TRBJ2-7, with 7 nucleotides matching TRBD1. The CDR3 sequence is 17 residues long. Germline-derived CDR1 and CDR2 are MDHEN and SYDVKM. J gave up 2 bases and V 1 base, and 11 bases lay outside the gene matches. CDR3 bases read: TGTGCCAGCAGTTTATCCGACAGGGAAGAGCAACCCTACGAG. Its translation: CASSLSDREEQPYE. The CDR3 in full is CASSLSDREEQPYEQYF.

This clone has a count of ten or more. Coverage ceases 3 residues before the CDR3 finishes, and the germline J gene fills in the end. V gene TRBV7-8 combines with J gene TRBJ2-1; 12 nucleotides match TRBD2. This CDR3 contains 15 residues. V lost 6 bases to trimming and J lost 9 bases; unmatched junction nucleotides: 9. Germline assignment: CDR1 SGHVS and CDR2 FQNEAQ. CDR3 amino acids: CASSRLAGDPGEQFF. Incomplete CDR3 DNA: TGTGCCAGCAGTCGACTAGCGGGAGATCCGGGTGAG.

This clone was recorded at least ten times. The read falls 3 residues short of the CDR3 end, and the missing part is taken from the germline J gene. The V gene is TRBV9, the J gene TRBJ2-2; 10 bases fit TRBD1. Germline V CDR1 and CDR2: SGDLS, YYNGEE. The junction had 10 bases not matched to a gene; V was cut back by 5 bases and J by 3 bases. The CDR3 loop spans 17 amino acids. This chain's CDR3 is CASRGTGANRDTGELFF. CDR3 DNA (partial): TGTGCCAGCAGGGGGACAGGGGCCAATAGGGACACCGGGGAG.

This clone was seen many times. The read stops 3 residues short of the end of the CDR3; the missing end is completed from the germline J gene. This chain links TRBV6-4 with TRBJ2-1; 7 positions match TRBD2. The CDR3 runs 14 residues. CDR1 is MRHNA, CDR2 SNTAGT, per germline. Losses at the gene ends were 3 bases for V and 9 bases for J; bases not matched to a gene: 8. CDR3 DNA (partial): TGTGCCAGCAGTGAAGGCGGGAGTTTGGGTGAG. Its protein is CASSEGGSLGE. The entire CDR3 reads CASSEGGSLGEQFF.

This clone was seen ten or more times. The read is 3 residues too short to cover the CDR3 end, so that end is filled in from the germline J gene. This chain connects TRBV5-5 to TRBJ1-2; TRBD1 matches 7 bases. The CDR3 totals 13 residues. V lost 0 bases to trimming and J lost 4 bases; unmatched junction nucleotides: 0. Germline lookup yields CDR1 SGHKS and CDR2 YYEKEE (reference sequence). The CDR3 here is CASSLEGAYGYTF. Partial CDR3 DNA: TGTGCCAGCAGCTTGGAGGGGGCCTATGGC. Full variable domain (rest looked up from reference TRBV5-5 and TRBJ1-2): DAGVTQSPTHLIKTRGQQVTLRCSPISGHKSVSWYQQVLGQGPQFIFQYYEKEERGRGNFPDRFSARQFPNYSSELNVNALLLGDSALYLCASSLEGAYGYTFGSGTRLTVV.

In the case of this clone: The read stops 3 residues short of the end of the CDR3; the missing end is completed from the germline J gene. The chain combines TRBV11-3 with TRBJ2-7, with a tentative D call TRBD2 (7 bases). Trimming removed 7 bases from V and 5 bases from J, with 12 bases in between. In germline, CDR1 is SGHNT, CDR2 YENEEA. The CDR3 length is 12 residues. CDR3 bases read: TGTGCCAGCACCCCCGGGGGGCACGAG. This translates into CASTPGGHE. In full, the CDR3 is CASTPGGHEQYF.

This clone was seen at least ten times. The observed sequence ends 3 residues before the CDR3 terminus, with the missing tail filled in from the germline J gene. This chain uses TRBV18 with TRBJ2-5; maybe TRBD2 (5 bases). This CDR3 contains 14 residues. CDR1 and CDR2 from the germline V gene are KGHSH and LQKENI. With 4 bases removed from V and 1 base from J, the gap between germline ends came to 10 bases. This chain's CDR3 is CASSLSAAQETQYF. The part of the CDR3 DNA that was read is TGTGCCAGCTCACTGTCAGCGGCCCAAGAGACC.

In its sample, this clone was seen many times. The sequenced fragment ends 3 residues before the CDR3 boundary, so the rest is inferred from the germline J gene. The rearrangement joins TRBV28 to TRBJ2-7; 10 nucleotides align to TRBD1. Per the germline V gene, CDR1 is MDHEN and CDR2 is SYDVKM. The trim removed 6 bases at V and 4 bases at J, leaving 6 bases unmatched. The CDR3 has 14 residues. Incomplete CDR3 DNA: TGTGCCAGCAGCTCCGGGACAGGGGTGTACGAG. Translating it yields CASSSGTGVYE. From start to end, the CDR3 is CASSSGTGVYEQYF.

This clone appeared many times. The read falls 3 residues short of the CDR3 end, and the missing part is taken from the germline J gene. The V gene is TRBV20-1, the J gene TRBJ2-7; possible D gene TRBD1, 5 bases. The CDR3 spans 12 residues. Looked up from germline, CDR1 is DFQATT and CDR2 is SNEGSKA (reference sequence). V was trimmed by 6 bases and J by 3 bases, leaving 12 bases between them. CDR3 loop: CSAKKGVYEQYF. Partial CDR3 DNA: TGCAGTGCAAAGAAAGGGGTCTACGAG.

This clone was detected many times. The CDR3 goes on 3 residues after the read ends, and that part is filled in from the germline J gene. The V gene is TRBV19, the J gene TRBJ2-7; TRBD2 aligns across 8 bases. Germline CDR1 LNHDA, CDR2 SQIVND (reference sequence). This CDR3 has 15 residues. The J segment lost 3 bases and the V segment lost 3 bases, leaving 7 bases of the junction unmatched. CDR3 DNA (partial): TGTGCCAGTAGTATCGCGGGGGGCTCTGGCTACGAG. It translates to CASSIAGGSGYE. The full CDR3 reads CASSIAGGSGYEQYF.